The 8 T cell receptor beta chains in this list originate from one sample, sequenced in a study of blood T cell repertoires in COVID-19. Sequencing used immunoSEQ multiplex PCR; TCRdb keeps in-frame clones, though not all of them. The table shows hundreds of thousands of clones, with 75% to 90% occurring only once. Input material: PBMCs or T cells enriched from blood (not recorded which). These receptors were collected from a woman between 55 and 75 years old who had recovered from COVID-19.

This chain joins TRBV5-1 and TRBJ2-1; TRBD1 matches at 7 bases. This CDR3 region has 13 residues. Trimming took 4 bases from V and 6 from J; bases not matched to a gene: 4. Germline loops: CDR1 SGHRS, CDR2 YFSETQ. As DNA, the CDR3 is TGCGCCAGCAGCGTGGGACAGTTCAATGAGCAGTTCTTC. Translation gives CASSVGQFNEQFF. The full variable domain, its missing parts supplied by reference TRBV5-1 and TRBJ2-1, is KAGVTQTPRYLIKTRGQQVTLSCSPISGHRSVSWYQQTPGQGLQFLFEYFSETQRNKGNFPGRFSGRQFSNSRSEMNVSTLELGDSALYLCASSVGQFNEQFFGPGTRLTVL.

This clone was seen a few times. CDR3 residues: CASFSFSGNTIYF. CDR3 bases: TGTGCCTCTTTCTCCTTTTCTGGAAACACCATATATTTT. The chain joins TRBV30 to TRBJ1-3, with no clear D. CDR3 size: 13 residues. The germline gives CDR1 GTSNPN, CDR2 SVGIG (reference sequence). The V and J ends lost 7 bases and 1 base respectively, with 11 bases between them.

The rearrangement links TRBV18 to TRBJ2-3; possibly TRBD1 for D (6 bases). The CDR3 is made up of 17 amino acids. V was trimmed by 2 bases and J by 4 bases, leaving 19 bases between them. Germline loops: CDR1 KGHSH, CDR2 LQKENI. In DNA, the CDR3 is TGTGCCAGCTCACCAATCCAGGGGTCAAGCGCAGCAGATACGCAGTATTTT. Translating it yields CASSPIQGSSAADTQYF.

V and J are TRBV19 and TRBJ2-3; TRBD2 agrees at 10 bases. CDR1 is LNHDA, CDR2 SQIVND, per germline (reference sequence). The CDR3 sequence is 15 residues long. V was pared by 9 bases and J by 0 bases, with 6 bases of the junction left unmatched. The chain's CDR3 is CASITSGASTDTQYF. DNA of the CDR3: TGTGCCAGCATCACTAGCGGGGCTAGCACAGATACGCAGTATTTT.

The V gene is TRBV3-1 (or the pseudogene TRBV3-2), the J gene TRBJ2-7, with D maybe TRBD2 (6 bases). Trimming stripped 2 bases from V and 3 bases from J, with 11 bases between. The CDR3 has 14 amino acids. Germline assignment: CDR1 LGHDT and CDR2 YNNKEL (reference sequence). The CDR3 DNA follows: TGTGCCAGCAGCCAAACCTCGCGGGGCTACGAGCAGTACTTC. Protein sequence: CASSQTSRGYEQYF.

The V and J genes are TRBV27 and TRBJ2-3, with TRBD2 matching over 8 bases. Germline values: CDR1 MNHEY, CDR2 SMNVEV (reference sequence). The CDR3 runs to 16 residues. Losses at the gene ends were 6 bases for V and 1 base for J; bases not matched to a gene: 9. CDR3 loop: CASRTGGYPGTDTQYF. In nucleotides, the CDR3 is TGTGCCAGCAGGACGGGGGGGTATCCTGGCACAGATACGCAGTATTTT.

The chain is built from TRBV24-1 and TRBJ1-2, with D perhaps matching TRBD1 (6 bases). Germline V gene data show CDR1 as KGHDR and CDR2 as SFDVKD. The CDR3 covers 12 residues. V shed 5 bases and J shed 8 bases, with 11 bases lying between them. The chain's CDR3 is CATSGDTQGYTF. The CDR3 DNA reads TGTGCCACCAGTGGGGACACTCAAGGCTACACCTTC.

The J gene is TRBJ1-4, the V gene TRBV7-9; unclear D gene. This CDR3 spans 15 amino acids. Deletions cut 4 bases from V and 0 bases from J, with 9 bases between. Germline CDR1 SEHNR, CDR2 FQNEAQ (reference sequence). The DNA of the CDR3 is TGTGCCAGCAGCTATTCTAGTACAACTAATGAAAAACTGTTTTTT. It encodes CASSYSSTTNEKLFF.